A single sample is the source of the 5 T cell receptor beta chains below, sequenced in a study of T cell changes during pregnancy in multiple sclerosis. Repertoires were generated with immunoSEQ multiplex PCR, while TCRdb's copy carries only in-frame clones and drops some. The sample contains tens of thousands of clones, around 90% of which appear only once. Here the sequenced sample was peripheral blood, taken in the first trimester of pregnancy. Receptor source: a female donor in good health, enrolled as a control in a pregnancy study.

V and J are TRBV10-1 and TRBJ2-5, with D unclear. V was trimmed by 5 bases and J by 5 bases, leaving 12 bases between them. From germline, CDR1 is WNHNN and CDR2 SYGVQD (reference sequence). The CDR3 runs to 13 residues. The CDR3, as DNA: TGCGCCAGCAGTACCTTAGAGAAGGAGACCCAGTACTTC. Its translation: CASSTLEKETQYF.

In its sample, this clone was seen once. The chain uses TRBV19 and TRBJ1-1; TRBD1 aligns across 7 bases. V gave up 3 bases and J gave up 5 bases; unmatched junction bases: 6. CDR3 length: 14 residues. In germline, CDR1 is LNHDA, CDR2 SQIVND (reference sequence). CDR3 nucleotide sequence: TGTGCCAGTAGTATGAAAGGGGGCGTGACTGAAGCTTTCTTT. This translates into CASSMKGGVTEAFF.

About this clone: Its ends do not fully match the called genes, so a read error is possible. V usage is TRBV6-6 and J usage is TRBJ2-7; weak D call: TRBD1 (5 bases). CDR1 and CDR2 from the germline V gene are MNHNY and SVGAGI (reference sequence). This CDR3 comprises 15 residues. CDR3 in amino acids: CASNYQTGSSYEQYF. CDR3 DNA: TGTGCCAGCAATTACCAAACAGGCAGCTCCTACGAGCAGTACTTC.

The gene calls are TRBV29-1 and TRBJ2-1; TRBD2 aligns across 8 bases. V trimming: 4 bases; J trimming: 9 bases; junction bases outside the gene matches: 5. The CDR3 sequence is 12 residues long. Germline-derived CDR1 and CDR2 are SQVTM and ANQGSEA. CDR3 loop: CSVAGRAGEQFF. Here the CDR3 DNA reads TGCAGCGTTGCCGGGAGGGCGGGTGAGCAGTTCTTC.

Remarks on this clone: Other DNA sequences in this specimen translate into the identical CDR3. The V call is TRBV28, the J call TRBJ2-7; D might be TRBD1 (6 bases). The CDR3 is 15 amino acids. V lost 5 bases and J 7 bases, leaving 21 bases between the germline ends. Germline-derived CDR1 and CDR2 are MDHEN and SYDVKM. CDR3 in DNA: TGTGCCAGCAGTATCCCAACAGGGACCCTACTGGAGCAGTACTTC. Encoded protein: CASSIPTGTLLEQYF.